Each of the 3 T cell receptor beta chains below was sequenced from the same sample in a study of T cell responses to AZD1222 COVID-19 vaccine. Clones were sequenced by immunoSEQ multiplex PCR, and TCRdb holds only the in-frame ones, with some missing. Altogether roughly 70,000 clones are present, about 89% being singletons, with the ten largest covering about 6%. The starting material was peripheral blood, obtained 28 days after the second dose of the MenACWY control vaccine. The source is an adult who received the MenACWY meningococcal vaccine as a control.

The chain's CDR3 is CASSQGSVRIYSPLHF. The CDR3 DNA sequence: TGTGCCAGCAGCCAAGGGTCGGTCAGGATTTACTCACCCCTCCACTTT. The chain couples TRBV3-1 (or the pseudogene TRBV3-2) to TRBJ1-6; D unclear. The germline V and J ends were trimmed by 1 base and 10 bases, with 17 bases remaining between them. CDR1 is LGHDT, CDR2 YNNKEL, per germline (reference sequence). The CDR3 has 16 residues.

This chain connects TRBV23-1 to TRBJ2-3, with a tentative D call TRBD2 (7 bases). TRBV23-1 is known as an ORF, though its function is uncertain. The CDR3 runs to 17 residues. Trimming took 1 base from V and 2 from J, leaving 16 bases between them. The CDR3 bases are TGCGCCAGCAGTCAATGCCGAGGGGGGGAAAACACAGATACGCAGTATTTT. Protein product: CASSQCRGGENTDTQYF.

The rearrangement joins TRBV11-2 to TRBJ2-7; 11 bases match TRBD2. The CDR3 covers 14 residues. Germline V lookup: CDR1 SGHAT, CDR2 FQNNGV. Trimming at V came to 3 bases and at J to 6 bases, leaving 4 bases not matched to a gene. For the CDR3, the DNA is TGTGCCAGCAGCTTTAGCGGGAGGGCTTTCGAGCAGTACTTC. Its protein product is CASSFSGRAFEQYF.